This TCR beta chain was sequenced for a study of T cells in localized non-small cell lung cancer. V was cut by 7 bases and J by 7 bases, with 14 bases left in between. The CDR3 runs 13 residues. CDR1 is SEHNR and CDR2 is FQNEAQ in the germline V gene (reference sequence). TCRdb keeps only in-frame clones here, not all; method: immunoSEQ multiplex PCR. The table records roughly 77,000 clones, more than 75% of them present only once. The study's findings and limits: Heterogeneity within the tumor remains possible, as just one region underwent sequencing. Median detection of top 100 tumor clones in adjacent lung was approximately 50 clones. Uninvolved adjacent lung had the highest recorded T cell clonality, with tumor below it.

This clone was seen once. The antigen is not known. Here the sequenced sample was peripheral blood, taken before any cancer treatment. The TCR comes from a woman aged 35 to 70 with stage I squamous cell lung carcinoma. V and J are TRBV7-9 and TRBJ1-5, with D possibly TRBD1 on 5 matching bases. CDR3 DNA: TGTGCCAGCAACGAAGGAGGGGACCAGCCCCAGCATTTT. Residues: CASNEGGDQPQHF.